The rows below give T cell receptor beta chains drawn from one sample of a study of T cells in Graves' hyperthyroidism and ophthalmopathy. TCRdb itself ran the multiplex PCR reads through MiXCR, one entry per CDR3 protein. This table has a few hundred thousand distinct CDR3 sequences, approximately 16% appearing once. Sequenced material: blood. Receptors originate from a woman between 25 and 40 years old with Graves' ophthalmopathy. CDR3s include the opening cysteine and the closing phenylalanine or tryptophan. D genes are given only for firm matches. Some rows mark clone size as missing; the rest say once, few, many or name a class of expanded clone.

v_gene: TRBV5-1
abundance: many
d_gene: -
j_gene: TRBJ2-4
CDR3nt: TGCGCCAGCAGCTTGGCCGGGATAGCCAAAAACATTCAGTACTTC
CDR3aa: CASSLAGIAKNIQYF

v_gene: TRBV4-2
abundance: -
d_gene: -
j_gene: TRBJ2-1
CDR3nt: TGTGCCAGCAGCCAAGAGGTAAAGGGGGAGCAGTTCTTC
CDR3aa: CASSQEVKGEQFF

v_gene: TRBV7-3
abundance: -
d_gene: TRBD2
j_gene: TRBJ2-3
CDR3nt: TGTGCCAGCAGCGCTAGCGGGAGGGCCTCAGATACGCAGTATTTT
CDR3aa: CASSASGRASDTQYF

v_gene: TRBV5-4
abundance: many
d_gene: TRBD1
j_gene: TRBJ2-7
CDR3nt: TGTGCCAGCAGCTTGGCCTTCGGGACAGACTACGAGCAGTACTTC
CDR3aa: CASSLAFGTDYEQYF

v_gene: TRBV3-1
abundance: many
d_gene: -
j_gene: TRBJ1-1
CDR3nt: TGTGCCAGCAGCCAAGGTGGAGGGAACACTGAAGCTTTCTTT
CDR3aa: CASSQGGGNTEAFF

v_gene: TRBV6-1
abundance: -
d_gene: -
j_gene: TRBJ2-7
CDR3nt: TGTGCCAGCAGTGCCCTCGGGGGCCGGGGTGAGCAGTACTTC
CDR3aa: CASSALGGRGEQYF

v_gene: TRBV28
abundance: -
d_gene: -
j_gene: TRBJ1-5
CDR3nt: TGTGCCAGCAGTTTTTTGGGGGCACCTAATCAGCCCCAGCATTTT
CDR3aa: CASSFLGAPNQPQHF

v_gene: TRBV18
abundance: -
d_gene: -
j_gene: TRBJ2-1
CDR3nt: TGTGCCAGCTCACCAAATCTCGGTACAGGTCGGGACTACAATGAGCAGTTCTTC
CDR3aa: CASSPNLGTGRDYNEQFF

v_gene: TRBV15
abundance: once
d_gene: -
j_gene: TRBJ2-7
CDR3nt: TGTGCCACCAGCGAGGGACCGGGAGCCTACGAGCAGTACTTC
CDR3aa: CATSEGPGAYEQYF

v_gene: TRBV10-3
abundance: many
d_gene: TRBD2
j_gene: TRBJ2-7
CDR3nt: TGTGCCATCAGTGACTACGGGACCCAAAGCGGGAGGGCCTCCTACGAGCAGTACTTC
CDR3aa: CAISDYGTQSGRASYEQYF

v_gene: TRBV11-2
abundance: many
d_gene: -
j_gene: TRBJ2-5
CDR3nt: TGTGCCAGCAGCTTTACAGGGACCCGAGAGACCCAGTACTTC
CDR3aa: CASSFTGTRETQYF

v_gene: TRBV10-3
abundance: few
d_gene: -
j_gene: TRBJ2-4
CDR3nt: TGTGCCATCAGTGACTTGGGATCCAAAAACATTCAGTACTTC
CDR3aa: CAISDLGSKNIQYF

v_gene: TRBV28
abundance: many
d_gene: -
j_gene: TRBJ1-1
CDR3nt: TGTGCCAGCAGTTCCACTTTAACACCAGAAGCTTTCTTT
CDR3aa: CASSSTLTPEAFF

v_gene: TRBV6-5
abundance: -
d_gene: TRBD2
j_gene: TRBJ2-2
CDR3nt: TGTGCCAGCAGTTACTTTAGCGGGAGGGTCAACACCGGGGAGCTGTTTTTT
CDR3aa: CASSYFSGRVNTGELFF

v_gene: TRBV7-2
abundance: many
d_gene: -
j_gene: TRBJ1-1
CDR3nt: TGTGCCAGCAGCTCCCTTCTGGGGGGCACTGAAGCTTTCTTT
CDR3aa: CASSSLLGGTEAFF

v_gene: TRBV18
abundance: many
d_gene: -
j_gene: TRBJ2-1
CDR3nt: TGTGCCAGCTCACCACAACAAAACAATGAGCAGTTCTTC
CDR3aa: CASSPQQNNEQFF

v_gene: TRBV28
abundance: many
d_gene: TRBD2
j_gene: TRBJ2-7
CDR3nt: TGTGCCAGCAGTTTATCCGGGGGAGGGCGATCTTTCTACGAGCAGTACTTC
CDR3aa: CASSLSGGGRSFYEQYF

v_gene: TRBV9
abundance: -
d_gene: -
j_gene: TRBJ1-6
CDR3nt: TGTGCCAGCAGCGTAGCTACAGCTTATAATTCACCCCTCCACTTT
CDR3aa: CASSVATAYNSPLHF

v_gene: TRBV7-2
abundance: many
d_gene: TRBD1
j_gene: TRBJ1-3
CDR3nt: TGTGCCAGCAGCCAGGACAGGGGGTGGGGAAACACCATATATTTT
CDR3aa: CASSQDRGWGNTIYF

v_gene: TRBV24-1
abundance: many
d_gene: -
j_gene: TRBJ2-1
CDR3nt: TGTGCCACCAGTCCCCGCGACACCTCGTTTGGCAATGAGCAGTTCTTC
CDR3aa: CATSPRDTSFGNEQFF

v_gene: TRBV7-8
abundance: few
d_gene: -
j_gene: TRBJ2-3
CDR3nt: TGTGCCAGCAGCACCGTTGGCGGACCTAGCACAGATACGCAGTATTTT
CDR3aa: CASSTVGGPSTDTQYF

v_gene: TRBV27
abundance: few
d_gene: TRBD1
j_gene: TRBJ2-7
CDR3nt: TGTGCCAGCAGCCCGGGACAGGGGAGCTACGTGCAGTACTTC
CDR3aa: CASSPGQGSYVQYF

v_gene: TRBV30
abundance: many
d_gene: -
j_gene: TRBJ2-1
CDR3nt: TGTGCCTGGAGTGTGCATGATGAGCAGTTCTTC
CDR3aa: CAWSVHDEQFF

v_gene: TRBV24-1
abundance: many
d_gene: -
j_gene: TRBJ2-7
CDR3nt: TGTGCCACCAGTGAGTCTCCGGGACGCCACTTGCGGACGGGGGAGCAGTACTTC
CDR3aa: CATSESPGRHLRTGEQYF

v_gene: TRBV4-3
abundance: -
d_gene: -
j_gene: TRBJ2-7
CDR3nt: TGCGCCAGCAGCCAAGGGGGGTGGGGCGAGCAGTACTTC
CDR3aa: CASSQGGWGEQYF

v_gene: TRBV12-3/TRBV12-4
abundance: few
d_gene: -
j_gene: TRBJ1-5
CDR3nt: TGTGCCAGCAGTTCTTGGGGGCTAGGGAGCAATCAGCCCCAGCATTTT
CDR3aa: CASSSWGLGSNQPQHF

v_gene: TRBV20-1
abundance: few
d_gene: -
j_gene: TRBJ2-7
CDR3nt: TGCAGTGCTCGACCCCCGGGACTTCCCTCCCAGCAGTACTTC
CDR3aa: CSARPPGLPSQQYF

v_gene: TRBV30
abundance: many
d_gene: -
j_gene: TRBJ1-1
CDR3nt: TGTGCCTGGAGTTCGGGGGAGGACACTGAAGCTTTCTTT
CDR3aa: CAWSSGEDTEAFF

v_gene: TRBV3-1
abundance: -
d_gene: -
j_gene: TRBJ1-4
CDR3nt: TGTGCCAGCAGCCAAGATACAGGATCGAAAAAACTGTTTTTT
CDR3aa: CASSQDTGSKKLFF

v_gene: TRBV7-2
abundance: many
d_gene: -
j_gene: TRBJ2-3
CDR3nt: TGTGCCAGCAGCTTAGATACGGGGGGCACAGATACGCAGTATTTT
CDR3aa: CASSLDTGGTDTQYF

v_gene: TRBV19
abundance: -
d_gene: TRBD2
j_gene: TRBJ2-3
CDR3nt: TGTGCCAGTAGTATAATTACTAGCGGCACAGATACGCAGTGTTTT
CDR3aa: CASSIITSGTDTQCF

v_gene: TRBV4-1
abundance: -
d_gene: -
j_gene: TRBJ2-7
CDR3nt: TGCGCCAGCAGCCCCCTCTCCCAGGGGGGCTACGAGCAGTACTTC
CDR3aa: CASSPLSQGGYEQYF

v_gene: TRBV7-3
abundance: many
d_gene: -
j_gene: TRBJ2-1
CDR3nt: TGTGCCAGCAGCTTAGGGACTTCCGACAATGAGCAGTTCTTC
CDR3aa: CASSLGTSDNEQFF

v_gene: TRBV6-1
abundance: many
d_gene: -
j_gene: TRBJ2-1
CDR3nt: TGTGCCAGCAGTAGACACGGAAATGAGCAGTTCTTC
CDR3aa: CASSRHGNEQFF

v_gene: TRBV7-2
abundance: many
d_gene: -
j_gene: TRBJ2-1
CDR3nt: TGTGCCAGCAGCCATACTCGGGACACCCACAATGAGCAGTTCTTC
CDR3aa: CASSHTRDTHNEQFF

v_gene: TRBV7-3
abundance: many
d_gene: -
j_gene: TRBJ2-1
CDR3nt: TGTGCCAGCAGCTCAACCGGATCTCCTTACAATGAGCAGTTCTTC
CDR3aa: CASSSTGSPYNEQFF

v_gene: TRBV27
abundance: many
d_gene: TRBD2
j_gene: TRBJ2-3
CDR3nt: TGTGCCAGCAGTTTATCCTCCCCCCTAGCGGGGAGCCCCACAGATACGCAGTATTTT
CDR3aa: CASSLSSPLAGSPTDTQYF

v_gene: TRBV11-2
abundance: many
d_gene: TRBD1
j_gene: TRBJ2-1
CDR3nt: TGTGCCAGCAGCTTCCATCGGGACAGCCAATACAATGAGCAGTTCTTC
CDR3aa: CASSFHRDSQYNEQFF

v_gene: TRBV3-1
abundance: many
d_gene: TRBD1
j_gene: TRBJ2-7
CDR3nt: TGTGCCAGCAGCGGCGGACAGGGCACTGACCACCGCTCCTACGAGCAGTACTTC
CDR3aa: CASSGGQGTDHRSYEQYF

v_gene: TRBV7-2
abundance: many
d_gene: -
j_gene: TRBJ1-5
CDR3nt: TGTGCCAGCAGCTTAGTCGTTAGCCAGGGCAATCAGCCCCAGCATTTT
CDR3aa: CASSLVVSQGNQPQHF

v_gene: TRBV20-1
abundance: many
d_gene: -
j_gene: TRBJ2-7
CDR3nt: TGCAGTGCTGAGGGGGGTTGGGACAGAAACTACGAGCAGTACTTC
CDR3aa: CSAEGGWDRNYEQYF

v_gene: TRBV12-5
abundance: once
d_gene: -
j_gene: TRBJ2-1
CDR3nt: TGTGCTAGTGGTTTGGTACTCCCCCTCCTCGGCGCTCATAGGTCCTGCAATGAGCAGTTCTTC
CDR3aa: CASGLVLPLLGAHRSCNEQFF

v_gene: TRBV28
abundance: many
d_gene: TRBD2
j_gene: TRBJ2-3
CDR3nt: TGTGCCAGCAGTTTCCCCCTAGCGGGACAAACCACAGATACGCAGTATTTT
CDR3aa: CASSFPLAGQTTDTQYF

v_gene: TRBV13
abundance: many
d_gene: -
j_gene: TRBJ2-1
CDR3nt: TGTGCCAGCAGCCCTAGGGTGGCCGATGAGCAGTTCTTC
CDR3aa: CASSPRVADEQFF

v_gene: TRBV20-1
abundance: many
d_gene: -
j_gene: TRBJ2-7
CDR3nt: TGCAGTGCCAAGCGGTCCGGGTCCGAGCAGTACTTC
CDR3aa: CSAKRSGSEQYF

v_gene: TRBV3-2
abundance: -
d_gene: -
j_gene: TRBJ2-1
CDR3nt: TGTGCCAGCAGCCTTGGACTAGCGGGAGGAGTTGAGCAGTTCTTC
CDR3aa: CASSLGLAGGVEQFF

v_gene: TRBV12-3/TRBV12-4
abundance: many
d_gene: TRBD1
j_gene: TRBJ2-7
CDR3nt: TGTGCCAGCAGTCCCTACGGGACAGGTGGGATCTACGAGCAGTACTTC
CDR3aa: CASSPYGTGGIYEQYF

v_gene: TRBV11-3
abundance: many
d_gene: TRBD2
j_gene: TRBJ2-1
CDR3nt: TGTGCCAGCAGCCCCGCTAGCGGGAGGGTTGAGCAGTTCTTC
CDR3aa: CASSPASGRVEQFF

v_gene: TRBV6-1
abundance: -
d_gene: -
j_gene: TRBJ1-4
CDR3nt: TGTGCCAGCAGTGAAGCGTTTTGGGTAGGAGTGGAAAAACTGTTTTTT
CDR3aa: CASSEAFWVGVEKLFF

v_gene: TRBV20-1
abundance: many
d_gene: TRBD2
j_gene: TRBJ2-1
CDR3nt: TGCAGTGCTAGAGATCTCTTCACTAGCGGGAGGAGCTCCTACAATGAGCAGTTCTTC
CDR3aa: CSARDLFTSGRSSYNEQFF

v_gene: TRBV18
abundance: many
d_gene: -
j_gene: TRBJ2-7
CDR3nt: TGTGCCAGCTCACCACACCCGCCACCCTACGAGCAGTACTTC
CDR3aa: CASSPHPPPYEQYF

v_gene: TRBV28
abundance: -
d_gene: TRBD2
j_gene: TRBJ2-5
CDR3nt: TGTGCCAGCAGTACCCGACTAGCGGACCCACAAGAGACCCAGTACTTC
CDR3aa: CASSTRLADPQETQYF

v_gene: TRBV20-1
abundance: many
d_gene: -
j_gene: TRBJ1-3
CDR3nt: TGCAGTGCTAGGGCTCCGAACTCTGGAAACACCATATATTTT
CDR3aa: CSARAPNSGNTIYF

v_gene: TRBV20-1
abundance: many
d_gene: -
j_gene: TRBJ2-5
CDR3nt: TGCAGTGCTCTTGGCGAGGGGGAGACCCAGTACTTC
CDR3aa: CSALGEGETQYF

v_gene: TRBV15
abundance: many
d_gene: -
j_gene: TRBJ1-4
CDR3nt: TGTGCCACCAGCAGAGATAATTCTGGCGGGGCAACTAATGAAAAACTGTTTTTT
CDR3aa: CATSRDNSGGATNEKLFF

v_gene: TRBV20-1
abundance: many
d_gene: -
j_gene: TRBJ2-5
CDR3nt: TGCAGTGCTAGAGGTCCGGGGGCGGAGGAGACCCAGTACTTC
CDR3aa: CSARGPGAEETQYF

v_gene: TRBV20-1
abundance: many
d_gene: -
j_gene: TRBJ1-5
CDR3nt: TGCAGTGCTAGTTCGCGTGGCAGGGCAAATCAGCCCCAGCATTTT
CDR3aa: CSASSRGRANQPQHF